This T cell receptor (beta chain) is from a study of CD8 T cells in Susac syndrome. V was trimmed by 0 bases and J by 6 bases, leaving 7 bases between them. The V gene's germline CDR1 is GTSNPN and CDR2 SVGIG (reference sequence). The CDR3 loop spans 12 amino acids. RNA was extracted with the RNeasy kit, and a quantity of 0.5 to 1 ug was reverse transcribed using random hexamers. The immunoSEQ assay covered 54 Vbeta and 13 Jbeta segments for CDR3. TCRdb processed the immunoSEQ multiplex PCR reads anew with MiXCR; each CDR3 protein has one entry. This sample has approximately 190,000 distinct CDR3 sequences; around 93% occur once, and the top ten carry roughly 0.15%.

The sequenced material came from CD8+ T cells from PBMCs. The rearrangement joins TRBV30 to TRBJ2-3; D gene uncertain. The clonotype originates from a human donor with Susac syndrome. The CDR3 sequence: CAWSVGRDTQYF. Written as DNA, the CDR3 is TGTGCCTGGAGTGTTGGGCGGGATACGCAGTATTTT.